Sequencing of this T cell receptor beta chain was carried out in a study of cytomegalovirus exposure and HLA in healthy donors (dated by TCRdb to between 2016 and 2019). The study in broad terms: According to an earlier analysis of several hundred of the donors, some 180 million T cells yielded roughly 110 million unique TCR beta sequences and more than 250 Gb of sequence data. An early release that covered roughly 600 HLA-typed donors contained around 330 gigabases of sequencing data and some 87 million unique TCR sequences. Among the approximately 400 genotyped donors, approximately 76% belonged to the genetic ancestry cluster associated with self-reported Caucasian donors. The aim of the study was to test whether cataloging public T cell receptors could identify signatures of past pathogen exposure. The T cell repertoires of 666 subjects were profiled by immunosequencing and related to cytomegalovirus serostatus. Along with the approximately 670-subject first cohort, a separate validation cohort of over 90 different subjects was used. High-throughput TCR immunosequencing, statistical association of individual TCRs with disease status, and machine learning were combined to predict cytomegalovirus infection status. To study patterns of TCR occurrence, a later analysis re-analyzed previously published TCR beta repertoires from 666 donors and added high-resolution HLA genotyping. In the later analysis, no new phenotypic data were used to find candidate immune exposures; instead, reliance was placed on TCR beta sequences and their occurrence across donors. An earlier analysis of 500 to 750 of the donors applied high-throughput TCR beta sequencing to assess whether each TCR beta V gene segment acted as functional or pseudogenic. Donor age, sex, ethnicity and CMV serostatus were compiled alongside the repertoire data. In a later genetic analysis, genome-wide SNP genotypes for about three fifths of the roughly 670 donors were used, and that subset was treated as a discovery cohort. Every discovery cohort repertoire had been produced on one sequencing platform. HLA typing covered class I and class II loci at four-digit resolution. The number of typed donors differed by locus: roughly 629-640 for A, B, C, DRB1 and DQB1; 522 for DQA1; some 590 for DPA1; and around 490 for DPB1. Five DR-DQ haplotypes were treated as single units for association and clustering because of strong linkage in the cohort. Among 300 to 450 genotyped donors of the cohort, an average of about 240,000 unique TCR beta nucleotide sequences were sequenced per donor, about a sixth of them non-productive.

Libraries were made using the immunoSEQ multiplex PCR assay. The multiplex PCR relied on a mix of 60 forward primers for TCR Vbeta segments and 13 reverse primers for TCR Jbeta segments. The CDR3 region of rearranged TCR beta genes was amplified from genomic DNA with a multiplex PCR assay. The Illumina HiSeq System was used to sequence the amplified TCR beta libraries as 87-base-pair reads. The paper's processing steps were these. Across the roughly 670 repertoires, a later analysis counted 78 million or so unique TCR beta chains, 9.5 million to 12 million of which were shared by at least two donors. Raw reads were error-corrected and collapsed into unique sequences with a nearest-neighbor algorithm that merged closely related sequences to remove PCR and sequencing errors. To assign V, D and J gene segments, CDR3 sequences were aligned to IMGT reference sequences. For a sequence to be retained, a match of at least six nucleotides was required to both a V gene segment and a J gene segment. Rearrangements were called productive when the CDR3 lacked stop codons and stayed in frame with V and J; all others were non-productive. Following IMGT convention, CDR3 was defined as the stretch from the second conserved V-encoded cysteine up to the conserved J-encoded phenylalanine. The earlier analysis of 587 of the donors excluded sequences that lacked an unambiguous match to a single V gene segment. An earlier analysis of several hundred of the donors called V segments functional above 56.7% productive rearrangements and segregating when the between-donor standard deviation exceeded 5%. A statistical classification framework was developed to diagnose cytomegalovirus status using the catalog of TCR beta chain sequences. A later analysis assigned V and J genes by comparing TCR nucleotide sequences with IMGT/GENE-DB human TR gene sequences. Using the TCRdist pipeline, a later analysis assigned CDR3 sequences along with most-parsimonious VDJ recombination scenarios. In a later analysis, each TCR beta chain was defined by its CDR3 amino acid sequence together with its V-gene family, and reads without a unique V-gene family were excluded. As a way to deal with suspected cross-contamination and a sequencing artifact, a later analysis dropped approximately 590 nucleotide sequences that were highly shared and had low generation probability. A later analysis calculated a clonal expansion index for each public chain from normalized within-repertoire ranks of inferred template counts. Generation probabilities in a later analysis came from a VDJ recombination model fitted to out-of-frame rearrangements, and those results were checked against IGoR. In a later analysis, TCR-TCR, TCR-HLA and TCR-CMV co-occurrence was scored with hypergeometric tests, and a repertoire-size bias correction was applied to TCR pairs. To estimate false discovery rates, a later analysis permuted the HLA or CMV assignments 20 times. In a later analysis, co-occurring TCRs were grouped using DBSCAN, with TCRdist sequence similarity added in when clustering inside HLA-allele-positive subsets. Co-occurrence clustering excluded repertoires with fewer than 30,000 or more than 120,000 public chains, plus five with anomalous nucleotide sharing. Entries here come from immuneACCESS through TCRdb and include only in-frame sequences with V and J called. Some clones fail to appear in such tables; in the studies checked, an unresolved V gene covers under half of the shortfall, and the cause of the remainder is unknown. The V and J calls and clone size were taken over from that table, and D and trimming were inferred from the DNA. The sample table shows about 220,000 clones, and roughly 87% are seen once. The ten largest make up roughly 5.5% of the sample.

Overall study outcomes, separate from this receptor: In a later analysis, the rate of TCR association differed among HLA loci, with DRB1 alleles having the most associated TCRs and HLA-C alleles having the fewest. In a later genetic analysis, fewer N-insertions in productive TCRs were reported among donors in an Asian-associated ancestry cluster than the approximately 710-donor mean. A further reported finding was that TCR beta sequences accurately predicted the HLA-A and HLA-B alleles for most subjects in the first cohort. Three of the identified cytomegalovirus-associated TCR beta chains were confirmed in vitro to be specific for cytomegalovirus antigens. A later analysis found that HLA-associated TCR beta chains were more clonally expanded and had lower generation probabilities than equally common non-associated chains. At a false discovery rate of 0.05, a later analysis linked some 18,000 TCR beta sequences to specific HLA alleles. Because HLA typing was unavailable for some donors at each locus, only the typed subset was used in association tests. The authors suggested that the approach could potentially be extended to other disease states and immunological phenotypes. In a later analysis, several top co-occurrence clusters were reported to appear linked to parvovirus B19, influenza, CMV and Epstein-Barr virus. The classifier was reported to diagnose cytomegalovirus status with high specificity and sensitivity in both the original cohort and the validation cohort. Most TCR sequences were observed very rarely across donors, whereas some public TCRs were present in many individuals. This cohort had only TCR beta chains sequenced, and the lack of alpha or paired-chain data limited which features could be detected. Broadly in line with IMGT annotations, most TCR beta V segments showed up in productive rearrangements about 87% or about 30% of the time in an earlier analysis of roughly 590 of the donors. An association between a missense DCLRE1C variant and V-gene and J-gene trimming of TCR beta chains was found in a later genetic analysis and replicated in an independent cohort. Some IMGT-functional V segments, including TRBV6-2 and TRBV6-3, could not be distinguished by the 87-base-pair reads and were therefore excluded. When HLA alleles, especially DR and DQ, strongly co-occurred, TCR associations were difficult to assign to individual alleles. Roughly uniform sequencing depth across donors was assumed in presence/absence analyses, although this assumption may not hold. The earlier analysis of approximately 560 of the donors excluded 15 to 20 rarely observed V segments, including chromosome 9 orphons, because counts were too low. Linkage disequilibrium might explain the correlated functional status among segregating V segments, but an unknown experimental factor could not be ruled out. A cluster of highly shared sequence variants was judged likely to be a technical artifact of the sequencing pipeline. For the cohort, immune exposure information was limited to CMV serostatus. The study listed approximately 150 TCR beta chains as associated with cytomegalovirus. Most CMV-associated TCR beta chains appeared to be HLA-restricted in a later analysis, and the HLA associations seemed to be driven largely by CMV exposure.

In total, 600 or so healthy bone marrow donors made up the cohort. At the time of sampling, all cohort members were nominally healthy, though unrecorded immune exposures were likely present. The donor tested CMV seropositive and was one of the 289 seropositive cohort members. Every donor gave a peripheral blood sample, and the peripheral blood mononuclear cells from that sample were used for TCR beta sequencing. The Qiagen DNeasy Blood Extraction Kit was used to extract genomic DNA from the blood cell samples. Measured from the cysteine to the phenylalanine, the CDR3 is 17 residues long. Just the 51-base CDR3 DNA is kept, in frame starting at base 1. Based on the germline V gene, the CDR1 and CDR2 sequences are SGHRS and YFSETQ. From V the trimming removes 1 base and from J it removes 3 bases, while the gene matches leave 8 bases of the junction unaccounted for. Concerning this clone itself: Its binding antigen is unknown. The record has no base qualities; no much larger clone is one base away.

Sequences were obtained from PBMCs. Here the chain combines TRBV5-1 and TRBJ2-3; 10 middle bases align to TRBD1. The receptor was isolated from a man aged 40-49 years in good health and CMV-seropositive. The bases read TGCGCCAGCAGCTTGCGCGGAGGGGACAGGGGAACAGATACGCAGTATTTT. This yields the protein CASSLRGGDRGTDTQYF.